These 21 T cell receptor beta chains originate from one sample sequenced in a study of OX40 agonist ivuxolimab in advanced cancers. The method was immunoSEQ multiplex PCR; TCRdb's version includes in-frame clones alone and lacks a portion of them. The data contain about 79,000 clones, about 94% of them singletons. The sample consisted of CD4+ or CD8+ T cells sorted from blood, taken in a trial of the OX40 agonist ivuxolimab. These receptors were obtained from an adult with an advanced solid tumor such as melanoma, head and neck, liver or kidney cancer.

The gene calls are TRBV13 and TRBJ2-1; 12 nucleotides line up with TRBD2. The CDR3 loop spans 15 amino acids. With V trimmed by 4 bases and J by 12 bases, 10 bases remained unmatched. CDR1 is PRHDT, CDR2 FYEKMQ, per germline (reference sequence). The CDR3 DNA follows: TGTGCCAGCAGCTACCCCAGGACTAGCGGGGCCCTGCAGTTCTTC. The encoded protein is CASSYPRTSGALQFF.

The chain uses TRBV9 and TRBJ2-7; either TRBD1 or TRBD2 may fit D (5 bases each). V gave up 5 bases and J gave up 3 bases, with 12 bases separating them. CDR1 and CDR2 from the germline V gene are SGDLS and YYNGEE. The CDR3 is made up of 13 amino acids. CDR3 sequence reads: CASSTGAGYEQYF. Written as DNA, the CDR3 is TGTGCCAGCAGTACAGGTGCGGGCTACGAGCAGTACTTC.

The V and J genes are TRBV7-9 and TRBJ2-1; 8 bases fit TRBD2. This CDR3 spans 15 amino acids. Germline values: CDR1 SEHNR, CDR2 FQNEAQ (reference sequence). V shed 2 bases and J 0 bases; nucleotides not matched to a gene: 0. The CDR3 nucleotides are TGTGCCAGCAGCTTAAGCGGGAGCTCCTACAATGAGCAGTTCTTC. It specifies CASSLSGSSYNEQFF.

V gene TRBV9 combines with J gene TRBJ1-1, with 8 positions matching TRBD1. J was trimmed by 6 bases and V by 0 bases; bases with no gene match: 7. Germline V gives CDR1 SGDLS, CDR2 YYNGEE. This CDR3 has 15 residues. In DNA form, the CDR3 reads TGTGCCAGCAGCGTAGAGGGACAGGCAACATCTGAAGCTTTCTTT. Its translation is CASSVEGQATSEAFF. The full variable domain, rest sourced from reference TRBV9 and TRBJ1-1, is DSGVTQTPKHLITATGQRVTLRCSPRSGDLSVYWYQQSLDQGLQFLIQYYNGEERAKGNILERFSAQQFPDLHSELNLSSLELGDSALYFCASSVEGQATSEAFFGQGTRLTVV.

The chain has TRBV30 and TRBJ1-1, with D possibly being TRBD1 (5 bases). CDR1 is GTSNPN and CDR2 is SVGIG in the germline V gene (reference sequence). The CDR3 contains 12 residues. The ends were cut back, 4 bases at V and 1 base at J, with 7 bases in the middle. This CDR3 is CAWKDKNTEAFF. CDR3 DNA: TGTGCCTGGAAGGACAAGAACACTGAAGCTTTCTTT.

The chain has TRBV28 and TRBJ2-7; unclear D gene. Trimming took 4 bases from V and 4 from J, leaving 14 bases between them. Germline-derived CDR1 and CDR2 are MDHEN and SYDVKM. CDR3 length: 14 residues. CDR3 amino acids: CASSSNVAEYEQYF. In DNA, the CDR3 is TGTGCCAGCAGTTCCAATGTGGCTGAATACGAGCAGTACTTC.

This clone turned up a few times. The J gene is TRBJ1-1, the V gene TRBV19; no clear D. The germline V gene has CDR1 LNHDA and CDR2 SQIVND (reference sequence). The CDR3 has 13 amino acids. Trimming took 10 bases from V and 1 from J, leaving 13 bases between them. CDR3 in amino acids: CATEQRTNTEAFF. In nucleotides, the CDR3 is TGTGCCACCGAGCAGAGGACGAACACTGAAGCTTTCTTT.

CDR3 nucleotide sequence: TGCAGCGTTGTGGAACAGGGGATGAACACTGAAGCTTTCTTT. This codes for CSVVEQGMNTEAFF. The rearrangement links TRBV29-1 to TRBJ1-1; 7 bases fit TRBD1. The CDR3 consists of 14 residues. The germline CDR1 and CDR2 sequences are SQVTM and ANQGSEA. V was clipped by 4 bases and J by 0 bases; unmatched bases: 5.

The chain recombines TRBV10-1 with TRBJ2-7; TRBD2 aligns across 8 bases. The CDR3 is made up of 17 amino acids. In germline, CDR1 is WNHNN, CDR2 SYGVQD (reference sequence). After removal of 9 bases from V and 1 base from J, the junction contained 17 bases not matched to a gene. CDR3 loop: CASREGRSLLVSYEQYF. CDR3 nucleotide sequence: TGCGCCAGTCGGGAGGGGAGATCCCTTTTAGTTTCCTACGAGCAGTACTTC.

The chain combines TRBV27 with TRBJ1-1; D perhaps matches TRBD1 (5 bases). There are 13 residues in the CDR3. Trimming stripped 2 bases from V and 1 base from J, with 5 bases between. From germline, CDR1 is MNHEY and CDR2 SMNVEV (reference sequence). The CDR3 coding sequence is TGTGCCAGCAGTTTAGGGGGGAACACTGAAGCTTTCTTT. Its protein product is CASSLGGNTEAFF.

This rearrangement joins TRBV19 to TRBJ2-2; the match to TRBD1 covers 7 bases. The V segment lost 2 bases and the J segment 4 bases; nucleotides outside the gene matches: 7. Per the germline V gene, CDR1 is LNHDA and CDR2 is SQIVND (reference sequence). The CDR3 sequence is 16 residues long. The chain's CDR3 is CASSIPWDSTTGELFF. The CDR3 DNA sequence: TGTGCCAGTAGTATACCCTGGGACAGCACCACCGGGGAGCTGTTTTTT.

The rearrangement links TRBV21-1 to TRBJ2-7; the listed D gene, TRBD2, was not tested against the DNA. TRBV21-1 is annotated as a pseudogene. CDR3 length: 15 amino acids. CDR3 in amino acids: CASSKAVADSYEQYF. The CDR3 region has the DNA TGTGCCAGCAGCAAAGCGGTAGCGGATTCCTACGAGCAGTACTTC.

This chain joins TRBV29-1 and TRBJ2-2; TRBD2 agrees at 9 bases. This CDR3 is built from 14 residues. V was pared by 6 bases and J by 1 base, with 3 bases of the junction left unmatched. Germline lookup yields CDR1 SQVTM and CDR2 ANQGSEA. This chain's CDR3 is CSVMTSGNTGELFF. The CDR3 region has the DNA TGCAGCGTCATGACTAGCGGGAACACCGGGGAGCTGTTTTTT.

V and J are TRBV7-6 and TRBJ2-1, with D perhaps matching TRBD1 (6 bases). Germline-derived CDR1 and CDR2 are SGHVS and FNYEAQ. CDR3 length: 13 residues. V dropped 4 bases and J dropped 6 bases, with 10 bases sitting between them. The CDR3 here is CASSSTGFNEQFF. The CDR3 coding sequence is TGTGCCAGCAGCTCCACAGGGTTCAATGAGCAGTTCTTC. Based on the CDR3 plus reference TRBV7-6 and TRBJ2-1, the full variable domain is GAGVSQSPRYKVTKRGQDVALRCDPISGHVSLYWYRQALGQGPEFLTYFNYEAQQDKSGLPNDRFSAERPEGSISTLTIQRTEQRDSAMYRCASSSTGFNEQFFGPGTRLTVL.

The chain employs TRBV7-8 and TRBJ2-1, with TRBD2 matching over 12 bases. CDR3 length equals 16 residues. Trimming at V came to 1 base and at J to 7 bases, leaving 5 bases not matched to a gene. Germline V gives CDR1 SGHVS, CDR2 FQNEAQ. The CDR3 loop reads CASSLVGLAGQNEQFF. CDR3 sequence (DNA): TGTGCCAGCAGCTTAGTTGGACTAGCGGGACAAAATGAGCAGTTCTTC.

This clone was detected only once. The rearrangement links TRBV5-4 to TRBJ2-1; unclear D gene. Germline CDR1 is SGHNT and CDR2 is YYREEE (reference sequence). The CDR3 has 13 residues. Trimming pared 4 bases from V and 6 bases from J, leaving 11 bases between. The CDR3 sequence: CASSLTDPNEQFF. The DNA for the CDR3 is TGTGCCAGCAGCCTTACAGATCCCAATGAGCAGTTCTTC.

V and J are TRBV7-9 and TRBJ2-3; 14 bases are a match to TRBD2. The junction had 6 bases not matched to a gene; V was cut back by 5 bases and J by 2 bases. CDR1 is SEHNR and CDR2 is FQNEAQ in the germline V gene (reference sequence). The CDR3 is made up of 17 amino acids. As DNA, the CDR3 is TGTGCCAGCAGCCCTGGACTAGCGGGAGGCCTCACAGATACGCAGTATTTT. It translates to CASSPGLAGGLTDTQYF.

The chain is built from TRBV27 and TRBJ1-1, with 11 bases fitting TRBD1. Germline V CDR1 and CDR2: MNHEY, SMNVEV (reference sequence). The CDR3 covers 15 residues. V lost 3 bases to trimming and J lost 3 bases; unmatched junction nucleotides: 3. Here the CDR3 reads CASSFGTGGDTEAFF. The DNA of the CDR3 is TGTGCCAGCAGTTTCGGGACAGGGGGGGACACTGAAGCTTTCTTT.

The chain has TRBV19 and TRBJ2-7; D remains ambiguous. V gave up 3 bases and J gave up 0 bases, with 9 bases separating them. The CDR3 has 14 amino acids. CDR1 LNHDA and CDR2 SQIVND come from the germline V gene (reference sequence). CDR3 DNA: TGTGCCAGTAGTATCTCAGCTTCCTCCTACGAGCAGTACTTC. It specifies CASSISASSYEQYF.

CDR3 in amino acids: CATSSTQVEKLFF. The CDR3 region has the DNA TGTGCCACCAGCAGCACTCAGGTCGAAAAACTGTTTTTT. The chain employs TRBV15 and TRBJ1-4; D unclear. Germline V lookup: CDR1 LNHNV, CDR2 YYDKDF (reference sequence). V lost 3 bases to trimming and J lost 8 bases, with 10 bases between them. This CDR3 has 13 amino acids. Full variable domain (missing parts from reference TRBV15 and TRBJ1-4): DAMVIQNPRYQVTQFGKPVTLSCSQTLNHNVMYWYQQKSSQAPKLLFHYYDKDFNNEADTPDNFQSRRPNTSFCFLDIRSPGLGDTAMYLCATSSTQVEKLFFGSGTQLSVL.

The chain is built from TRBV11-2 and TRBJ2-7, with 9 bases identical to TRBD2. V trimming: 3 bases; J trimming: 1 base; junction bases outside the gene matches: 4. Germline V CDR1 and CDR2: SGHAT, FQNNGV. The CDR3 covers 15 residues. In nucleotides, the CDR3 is TGTGCCAGCAGCTTTTATAGCGGGAGATCCTACGAGCAGTACTTC. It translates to CASSFYSGRSYEQYF.